A selection of T cell receptor beta chains follows, all from one sample in a study of cytomegalovirus exposure and HLA in healthy donors. Produced via immunoSEQ multiplex PCR; TCRdb's table is partial and in-frame only. Of some 130,000 clones listed, approximately 90% are singletons. What was sequenced was PBMCs. These receptors originate from a woman younger than 35 in good health and CMV-seropositive. CDR3s include the opening cysteine and the closing phenylalanine or tryptophan.

V: TRBV15; CDR3: CATSRGQGSTTYEQYF
V: TRBV11-2; CDR3: CASSLESSGDGNQPQHF
V: TRBV4-1; CDR3: CASSPDRMTTYEQYF
V: TRBV5-1; CDR3: CASTDRFDTGELFF
V: TRBV27; CDR3: CASSWGGTGLKNEQFF
V: TRBV6-5; CDR3: CASSYSWRGRTGELFF
V: TRBV4-2; CDR3: CASRITADSFYEQYF
V: TRBV27; CDR3: CASSLKGRGGYGYTF
V: TRBV30; CDR3: CAWSLDSENTEAFF
V: TRBV14; CDR3: CASSPSGRAGNEQFF
V: TRBV6-5; CDR3: CASGHRGYEQYF
V: TRBV6-1; CDR3: CASSEESGGSYEQYF
V: TRBV19; CDR3: CASTQLQGAGYGYTF
V: TRBV5-6; CDR3: CASSWTSTDTQYF
V: TRBV7-8; CDR3: CASSRLAGYNEQFF
V: TRBV19; CDR3: CASTQVATRSYNEQFF
V: TRBV11-2; CDR3: CASSLGGRTDTQYF
V: TRBV2; CDR3: CASSARQRMNTEAFF
V: TRBV7-9; CDR3: CASSLVVTTSNTGELFF
V: TRBV30; CDR3: CAWSEAGAAQETQYF
V: TRBV7-9; CDR3: CASSLDRGVMNTEAFF
V: TRBV5-1; CDR3: CASSLAQRGGPTDTQYF
V: TRBV5-1; CDR3: CASSLGRDYGYTF
V: TRBV6-6; CDR3: CASTPYGTGEGQPQHF
V: TRBV7-9; CDR3: CASSLLVGANVLTF
V: TRBV11-3; CDR3: CASSFRGPGGPGYTF
V: TRBV5-1; CDR3: CASSLNPSREKLFF
V: TRBV9; CDR3: CASSVSSGNTIYF
V: TRBV7-3; CDR3: CASSPLLAAHNEQFF
V: TRBV16; CDR3: CASSQSDRASGYTF
V: TRBV4-3; CDR3: CASSQDWLYEQYF
V: TRBV19; CDR3: CASRGRAATSNYGYTF
V: TRBV9; CDR3: CASSVSSGGAGIDTQYF
V: TRBV5-4; CDR3: CASSLESGGAGELFF
V: TRBV19; CDR3: CASSFRNTGELFF
V: TRBV5-1; CDR3: CASSRLGTGNEKLFF
V: TRBV11-2; CDR3: CASSSGQAPMNTEAFF
V: TRBV18; CDR3: CASSPPSGSEQYF
V: TRBV11-3; CDR3: CASSLRERDDTGELFF
V: TRBV27; CDR3: CASSGYRGATEAFF
V: TRBV2; CDR3: CASRRRLADYSYEQYF
V: TRBV4-1; CDR3: CASSLQTGHETQYF
V: TRBV19; CDR3: CASSVRTGPNYGYTF
V: TRBV5-4; CDR3: CASSGGGGGNEQYF
V: TRBV2; CDR3: CAQAGDRDNTEAFF
V: TRBV19; CDR3: CASSRTGHDGYTF